The clone carrying this TCR beta chain is labeled as medium-sized. Its antigen is unknown. This sample is part of a study of spatial heterogeneity in lung cancer. Study findings and constraints: How many expanded intratumoral alpha and beta TCRs were present tracked the tumor mutation count, which was a count of nonsynonymous mutations.

The V end was cut by 2 bases, the J end by 8 bases, with 12 bases between. The germline CDR1 and CDR2 sequences are SGHTA and FQGNSA. The CDR3 is made up of 13 amino acids. Specified time point: sample taken at primary tumor resection. Sequencing was performed on whole RNA extracted from tumor and nontumor lung tissue, or from frozen PBMC, and the material was left unsorted. TCRdb re-called the 5' RACE reads with MiXCR, one entry per CDR3 protein. The table records about 4,900 distinct CDR3 sequences, around a third of them present only once. The receptor's source is a male donor with early-stage non-small cell lung cancer. The V gene is TRBV7-2, the J gene TRBJ1-1; possible D gene TRBD1, 5 bases. This sample comprised lung tumor tissue, obtained at surgery. The CDR3 DNA follows: TGTGCCAGCAGCTTATCCCGGGGGTCAGAAGCTTTCTTT. Its translation is CASSLSRGSEAFF.